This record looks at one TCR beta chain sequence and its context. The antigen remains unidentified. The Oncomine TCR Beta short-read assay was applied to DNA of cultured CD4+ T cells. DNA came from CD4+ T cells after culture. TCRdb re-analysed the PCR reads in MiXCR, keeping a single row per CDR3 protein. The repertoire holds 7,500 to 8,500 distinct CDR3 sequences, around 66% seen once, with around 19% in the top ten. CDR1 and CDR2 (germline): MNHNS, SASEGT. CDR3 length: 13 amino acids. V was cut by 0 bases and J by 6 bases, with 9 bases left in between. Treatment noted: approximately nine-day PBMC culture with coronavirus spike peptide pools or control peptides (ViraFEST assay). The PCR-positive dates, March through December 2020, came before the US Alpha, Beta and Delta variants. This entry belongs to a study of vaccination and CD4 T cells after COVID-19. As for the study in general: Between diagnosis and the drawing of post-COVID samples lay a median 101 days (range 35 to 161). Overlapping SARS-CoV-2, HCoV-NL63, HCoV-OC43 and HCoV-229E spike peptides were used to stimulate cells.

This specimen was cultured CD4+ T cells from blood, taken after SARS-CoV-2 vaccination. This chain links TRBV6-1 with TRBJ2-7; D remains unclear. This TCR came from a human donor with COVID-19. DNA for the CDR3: TGTGCCAGCAGTGAAGCGTACTTCTCCGAGCAGTACTTC. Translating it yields CASSEAYFSEQYF.